The 31 T cell receptor beta chains below all came from one sample that was sequenced in a study of T-cell memory formation after mild COVID-19. MiXCR was run by TCRdb on the 5' RACE reads, yielding one entry per CDR3 protein. The sample consists of 65,000 to 95,000 distinct CDR3 sequences, around 13% of them appearing once. Material: PBMCs or a T cell subset sorted from them (not recorded which). All receptors come from a young man who had mild COVID-19 (a few samples of this study predate the infection). Cell type and time point are not known.

The V and J genes are TRBV7-9 and TRBJ2-2; 7 bases fit TRBD1. The V segment lost 5 bases and the J segment 3 bases; nucleotides outside the gene matches: 9. This CDR3 is 16 amino acids long. The germline V gene encodes CDR1 SEHNR and CDR2 FQNEAQ (reference sequence). The CDR3 DNA reads as TGTGCCAGCAGCAGGGTTGGGACAGAGTACACCGGGGAGCTGTTTTTT. It is translated as CASSRVGTEYTGELFF.

This clonotype was detected many times. The chain couples TRBV7-3 to TRBJ2-1; D ambiguous. V lost 1 base and J 1 base, leaving 5 bases between the germline ends. In germline, CDR1 is SGHTA, CDR2 FQGTGA. The CDR3 loop spans 14 amino acids. The CDR3 nucleotides read TGTGCCAGCAGCTTAAATCCGTCCTACAATGAGCAGTTCTTC. Residues: CASSLNPSYNEQFF.

This clonotype was recorded a few times. J is TRBJ1-2 and V is TRBV5-1; no clear D. Germline CDR1 SGHRS, CDR2 YFSETQ. The germline V and J ends were trimmed by 0 bases and 11 bases, with 17 bases remaining between them. CDR3 length equals 14 residues. CDR3 sequence: CASSLVGFNQTYTF. The CDR3 DNA reads TGCGCCAGCAGCTTGGTTGGGTTCAACCAAACTTACACCTTC.

This clonotype was recorded a few times. The rearrangement links TRBV27 to TRBJ2-7; 10 bases match TRBD1. V lost 6 bases to trimming and J lost 2 bases; unmatched junction nucleotides: 7. Germline lookup yields CDR1 MNHEY and CDR2 SMNVEV (reference sequence). The CDR3 spans 15 residues. The DNA for the CDR3 is TGTGCCAGCAGGAGACAGGGGGCGCAGCCCTACGAGCAGTACGTC. Encoded protein: CASRRQGAQPYEQYV.

The rearrangement joins TRBV20-1 to TRBJ1-5; possibly TRBD1 for D (6 bases). Germline V lookup: CDR1 DFQATT, CDR2 SNEGSKA (reference sequence). The CDR3 contains 13 residues. The V end lost 4 bases, the J end lost 4 bases, and 11 bases lay between the germline ends. The CDR3 DNA reads TGCAGTGCTACGGACAGCCTTAATCAGCCCCAGCATTTT. This sequence encodes CSATDSLNQPQHF.

This clonotype turned up a few times. The genes are TRBV20-1 and TRBJ2-7, with D perhaps matching TRBD1 (6 bases). This CDR3 contains 14 residues. Trimming shortened V by 3 bases and J by 7 bases, and 19 bases separated the two germline ends. CDR1 and CDR2 (germline): DFQATT, SNEGSKA (reference sequence). CDR3 protein: CSASTFQGLREQYV. Here the CDR3 DNA reads TGCAGTGCTAGCACATTTCAGGGGTTGAGGGAGCAGTACGTC.

The J gene is TRBJ2-5, the V gene TRBV7-2; 8 bases match TRBD1. Germline V CDR1 and CDR2: SGHTA, FQGNSA. The CDR3 spans 17 residues. Unmatched junction bases numbered 12, after V lost 1 base and J lost 5 bases. The CDR3 sequence is CASSLGGVWTGYETQYF. In DNA, the CDR3 is TGTGCCAGCAGCTTAGGGGGCGTGTGGACAGGGTACGAGACCCAGTACTTC.

This clonotype was seen a handful of times. This chain connects TRBV11-2 to TRBJ2-3; 11 bases map to TRBD2. Germline trimming cut 5 bases from V and 7 bases from J; bases unmatched to any gene: 11. This CDR3 is 16 amino acids long. Germline V gene data show CDR1 as SGHAT and CDR2 as FQNNGV. The CDR3 is CASSPLAGGLGNTQYF. For the CDR3, the DNA is TGTGCCAGCAGCCCCCTAGCGGGGGGCCTTGGCAATACGCAGTATTTT.

V and J are TRBV7-9 and TRBJ1-2; D gene unclear. Trimming stripped 3 bases from V and 10 bases from J, with 9 bases between. The V gene's germline CDR1 is SEHNR and CDR2 FQNEAQ (reference sequence). This CDR3 spans 11 amino acids. In DNA, the CDR3 is TGTGCCAGCAGCTTGGGCGGTGACTACACCTTC. Translation: CASSLGGDYTF. Filled out from reference TRBV7-9 and TRBJ1-2, the complete variable domain reads DTGVSQNPRHKITKRGQNVTFRCDPISEHNRLYWYRQTLGQGPEFLTYFQNEAQLEKSRLLSDRFSAERPKGSFSTLEIQRTEQGDSAMYLCASSLGGDYTFGSGTRLTVV.

This clonotype occurred a few times. V is TRBV10-3 and J is TRBJ2-7, with D perhaps TRBD1 or TRBD2 (5 bases each). The CDR3 is made up of 13 amino acids. The germline CDR1 and CDR2 sequences are ENHRY and SYGVKD. V shed 11 bases and J shed 4 bases, with 18 bases lying between them. As DNA, the CDR3 is TGTGCCGCTGCACCGGGACGGACATACGAGCAGTACGTC. It yields the protein CAAAPGRTYEQYV.

This clonotype was seen a few times. A much larger clone differs by one base, so this may be a read error. The J gene is TRBJ2-1, the V gene TRBV6-4, with 8 nucleotides matching TRBD2. V trimming: 0 bases; J trimming: 2 bases; junction bases outside the gene matches: 0. The CDR3 extends over 15 amino acids. Per the germline V gene, CDR1 is MRHNA and CDR2 is SNTAGT. This CDR3 reads CASSDSSGAYNEQFF. In DNA, the CDR3 is TGTGCCAGCAGTGACTCTAGCGGGGCCTACAATGAGCAGTTCTTC.

There are a few counts of this clonotype. This chain uses TRBV6-5 with TRBJ2-2, with D unclear. The germline CDR1 and CDR2 sequences are MNHEY and SVGAGI. Trimming left V 2 bases short and J 3 bases short, with 4 bases between. This CDR3 spans 13 amino acids. DNA for the CDR3: TGTGCCAGCAGTTACGGGTACACCGGGGAGCTGTTTTTT. Amino acids: CASSYGYTGELFF.

The rearrangement links TRBV7-9 to TRBJ2-1; D is uncertain. Germline lookup yields CDR1 SEHNR and CDR2 FQNEAQ (reference sequence). V gave up 5 bases and J gave up 9 bases, with 11 bases separating them. This CDR3 has 12 residues. The CDR3 region is CASSPPWGEQFF. The DNA of the CDR3 is TGTGCCAGCAGCCCGCCGTGGGGTGAGCAGTTCTTC.

V is TRBV4-1 and J is TRBJ2-7; no reliable D call. Germline CDR1 and CDR2: MGHRA and YSYEKL. This CDR3 contains 15 residues. V was pared by 1 base and J by 2 bases, with 12 bases between. The DNA of the CDR3 is TGCGCCAGCAGCCAAGGGTCGACACCTACCTACGAGCAGTACTTC. Translation: CASSQGSTPTYEQYF.

The gene calls are TRBV7-8 and TRBJ1-5; D is undetermined. The CDR3 contains 14 residues. Trimming removed 2 bases from V and 4 bases from J, with 9 bases in between. Per the germline V gene, CDR1 is SGHVS and CDR2 is FQNEAQ. The CDR3 DNA sequence: TGTGCCAGCAGCTTAAAGGCGGGGAATCAGCCCCAGCATTTT. As protein: CASSLKAGNQPQHF.

The rearrangement joins TRBV4-1 to TRBJ2-2; possibly TRBD1 for D (6 bases). Trimming took 6 bases from V and 6 from J, leaving 20 bases between them. The CDR3 has 16 residues. CDR1 and CDR2 (germline): MGHRA, YSYEKL. The CDR3 here is CASRGANRVIAGELFF. CDR3 coding DNA: TGCGCCAGCAGAGGTGCTAACAGGGTGATCGCCGGGGAGCTGTTTTTT.

This clonotype was detected only a few times. This chain uses TRBV18 with TRBJ1-6; 8 nucleotides match TRBD1. CDR1 and CDR2 (germline): KGHSH, LQKENI. This CDR3 comprises 13 residues. J was trimmed by 10 bases and V by 8 bases; bases with no gene match: 7. The CDR3 DNA is TGTGCCAGCCGCGGACAGGGAGGCTCACCCCTCCACTTT. Encoded protein: CASRGQGGSPLHF.

This rearrangement joins TRBV11-1 to TRBJ2-1; no firm D call. This CDR3 has 12 residues. V lost 5 bases and J lost 12, with 14 bases in between. CDR1 SGHAT and CDR2 FQDESV come from the germline V gene (reference sequence). CDR3 coding DNA: TGTGCCAGCAGCCTGGACGCGATCGTGCAGTTCTTC. It is translated as CASSLDAIVQFF.

This clonotype was counted a few times. The chain carries TRBV12-3 or TRBV12-4 and TRBJ2-3; 10 nucleotides line up with TRBD2. V lost 5 bases and J lost 2; bases outside the gene matches: 7. CDR3 length equals 16 residues. The DNA for the CDR3 is TGTGCCAGCAGTCCCACAGCGGGGGGGCCCACAGATACGCAGTATTTT. Its protein is CASSPTAGGPTDTQYF.

This clonotype was counted a few times. CDR3 sequence: CASSQRQIKETQYF. The CDR3 nucleotides are TGTGCCAGCAGTCAAAGACAGATAAAAGAGACCCAGTACTTC. The J gene is TRBJ2-5, the V gene TRBV7-9, with TRBD1 as a possible D gene (5 bases). The CDR3 contains 14 residues. Between the trimmed V and J ends, which lost 6 bases and 3 bases, there was a span of 14 bases. From germline, CDR1 is SEHNR and CDR2 FQNEAQ (reference sequence).

This rearrangement joins TRBV25-1 to TRBJ1-1; unclear D gene. Germline V gene sequence: CDR1 MGHDK, CDR2 SYGVNS. This CDR3 comprises 10 residues. V dropped 3 bases and J dropped 9 bases, with 5 bases sitting between them. The CDR3: CASSDVQAFF. The CDR3, as DNA: TGTGCCAGCAGTGACGTACAAGCTTTCTTT.

V usage is TRBV11-2 and J usage is TRBJ2-1; no reliable D call. The V end lost 1 base, the J end lost 7 bases, and 14 bases lay between the germline ends. This CDR3 contains 15 residues. CDR1 and CDR2 from the germline V gene are SGHAT and FQNNGV. In DNA form, the CDR3 reads TGTGCCAGCAGCTTAGGAGGTCGGGCGGAGAATGAGCAGTTCTTC. Translated, it gives CASSLGGRAENEQFF.

This clonotype was seen more than once but under ten times. The chain uses TRBV4-1 and TRBJ1-2; unclear D gene. The CDR3 consists of 15 residues. Between the trimmed V and J ends, which lost 0 bases and 3 bases, there was a span of 11 bases. Germline assignment: CDR1 MGHRA and CDR2 YSYEKL. DNA for the CDR3: TGCGCCAGCAGCCAAGAGCCAGGAAACGACTATGGCTACACCTTC. It is translated as CASSQEPGNDYGYTF.

The rearrangement joins TRBV7-6 to TRBJ1-5; 10 bases agree with TRBD1. Germline V gives CDR1 SGHVS, CDR2 FNYEAQ. Trimming cost V 5 bases and J 10 bases; bases outside gene matches: 11. This CDR3 is 15 amino acids long. CDR3 nucleotide sequence: TGTGCCAGCAGCCCCAGACAGGGGGCCTCCGGACCCCAGCATTTT. Its translation: CASSPRQGASGPQHF.

This chain uses TRBV2 with TRBJ2-7; 9 bases align to TRBD1. Germline values: CDR1 SNHLY, CDR2 FYNNEI. The CDR3 is 14 residues long. The trim removed 4 bases at V and 2 bases at J, leaving 3 bases unmatched. The CDR3 sequence: CASSGGDRAYEQYV. CDR3 sequence (DNA): TGTGCCAGCAGTGGGGGGGACAGGGCCTACGAGCAGTACGTC.

The chain couples TRBV20-1 to TRBJ1-1, with D perhaps matching TRBD1 (5 bases). Germline CDR1 is DFQATT and CDR2 is SNEGSKA (reference sequence). V dropped 0 bases and J dropped 5 bases, with 10 bases sitting between them. The CDR3 covers 13 residues. The CDR3 loop reads CSARDPGRTEAFF. For the CDR3, the DNA is TGCAGTGCTAGAGACCCGGGGCGGACTGAAGCTTTCTTT.

The chain joins TRBV6-5 to TRBJ1-1, with D possibly being TRBD1 (5 bases). V was shortened by 1 base and J by 3 bases, with 15 bases between the two germline ends. Germline V gives CDR1 MNHEY, CDR2 SVGAGI. The CDR3 totals 16 residues. The CDR3 sequence is CASSYYFRVVDTEAFF. As DNA, the CDR3 is TGTGCCAGCAGTTACTATTTCAGGGTGGTGGACACTGAAGCTTTCTTT.

The rearrangement joins TRBV7-9 to TRBJ2-5; D unclear. Germline loops: CDR1 SEHNR, CDR2 FQNEAQ (reference sequence). This CDR3 comprises 12 residues. V shed 3 bases and J shed 0 bases, with 2 bases lying between them. Here the CDR3 reads CASSFYQETQYF. The CDR3 nucleotides read TGTGCCAGCAGCTTTTACCAAGAGACCCAGTACTTC.

The chain joins TRBV6-5 to TRBJ2-7, with D perhaps TRBD2 (5 bases). In germline, CDR1 is MNHEY, CDR2 SVGAGI. V gave up 5 bases and J gave up 2 bases, with 16 bases separating them. This CDR3 contains 15 residues. CDR3 nucleotide sequence: TGTGCCAGCAGTCCAGCGGATTATGGGCCCTACGAGCAGTACTTC. Residues: CASSPADYGPYEQYF.

CDR3 DNA sequence: TGTGCCAGCAGTTTTAGGGATCGGGAGACCCAGTACTTC. Protein sequence: CASSFRDRETQYF. The chain links TRBV12-3 or TRBV12-4 to TRBJ2-5; D ambiguous. V was clipped by 3 bases and J by 5 bases, with 10 bases between them. The CDR3 extends over 13 amino acids.

The table lists this clonotype with many counts. The gene calls are TRBV7-9 and TRBJ2-1; D remains unclear. The CDR3 covers 13 residues. Germline CDR1 reads SEHNR; CDR2 reads FQNEAQ (reference sequence). The V and J ends lost 5 bases and 5 bases respectively, with 10 bases between them. This chain's CDR3 is CASSRGSDNEQFF. In nucleotides, the CDR3 is TGTGCCAGCAGCCGCGGTTCCGACAATGAGCAGTTCTTC.